This TCR beta chain derives from a study of blood T cell repertoires in COVID-19. TCRdb's table, derived via immunoSEQ multiplex PCR, lists solely in-frame clones and lacks some. This table holds about 190,000 clones, approximately 91% found once. Sequencing was carried out using peripheral blood. The origin of this receptor is a man aged 18 to 29 with active or convalescent COVID-19.

DNA for the CDR3: TGTGCCAGCAGTATACATCCCCCGACAGGGGCAATTAATTCACCCCTCCACTTT. Its protein product is CASSIHPPTGAINSPLHF. The chain links TRBV27 to TRBJ1-6, with 8 bases identical to TRBD1. The CDR3 spans 18 residues. V lost 5 bases and J lost 6; bases outside the gene matches: 15. The germline V gene has CDR1 MNHEY and CDR2 SMNVEV (reference sequence).